The entry that follows covers one T cell receptor beta chain sequence. Its specificity is not known. The PCR contained 60 Vbeta and 13 Jbeta primers. Authors' methods: Among the unique TCR beta chains that a later analysis counted, 75 million to 85 million in all, roughly 11 million were shared. The repertoire was sequenced with immunoSEQ multiplex PCR; TCRdb's copy has only in-frame clones and lacks some. V, J and clone size derive from that table, while D and trimming were established from the DNA sequence. The sample yields about 160,000 clones, about 77% seen once. Germline V gene sequence: CDR1 SGHTA, CDR2 FQGNSA. The CDR3 covers 15 residues. The V gene lost 2 bases and the J gene lost 0 bases, with 9 bases spanning the gap. This entry is derived from a study of cytomegalovirus exposure and HLA in healthy donors. Study outcomes and limitations: It was likely that a cluster of highly shared sequence variants was a sequencing artifact. The majority of CMV-associated TCR beta chains were reported as apparently HLA-restricted in a later analysis.

The donors were healthy bone marrow donors. This TCR derives from a woman between 50 and 59 years old in good health and CMV-seronegative. The material sequenced was PBMCs. The J gene is TRBJ2-3, the V gene TRBV7-2; possible D gene TRBD1, 5 bases. CDR3 DNA: TGTGCCAGCAGCTTACAAGGGGCTAGCACAGATACGCAGTATTTT. The encoded protein is CASSLQGASTDTQYF.